These 13 T cell receptor beta chains share one sample of origin, sequenced in a study of cytomegalovirus exposure and HLA in healthy donors. Primers: 60 Vbeta forward and 13 Jbeta reverse. Profiling relied on immunoSEQ multiplex PCR, and the TCRdb table lists in-frame clones only, not all of them. Altogether about 86,000 clones are present, 70% to 80% being singletons, with the ten largest covering roughly 14%. Sequencing input: PBMCs. The source of these receptors is a woman between 40 and 50 years old in good health and CMV-seropositive.

The chain joins TRBV29-1 to TRBJ1-2; D call uncertain. Germline CDR1 SQVTM, CDR2 ANQGSEA. CDR3 length: 14 amino acids. Trimming cost V 1 base and J 0 bases, with 9 bases left between them. The CDR3 loop is CSVEGGLTNYGYTF. In nucleotides, the CDR3 is TGCAGCGTTGAAGGAGGCCTCACTAACTATGGCTACACCTTC.

The J gene is TRBJ2-3, the V gene TRBV2; D is uncertain. The CDR3 is made up of 11 amino acids. The V end lost 10 bases, the J end lost 2 bases, and 7 bases lay between the germline ends. Germline V gives CDR1 SNHLY, CDR2 FYNNEI. In nucleotides, the CDR3 is TGTGCCATTCAGGTCACAGATACGCAGTATTTT. As protein: CAIQVTDTQYF.

The chain has TRBV5-1 and TRBJ1-2; D gene unclear. The germline V and J ends were trimmed by 0 bases and 4 bases, with 13 bases remaining between them. This CDR3 spans 15 amino acids. The germline gives CDR1 SGHRS, CDR2 YFSETQ. DNA for the CDR3: TGCGCCAGCAGCTTGGATGCTAGTGTCAGCTATGGCTACACCTTC. This codes for CASSLDASVSYGYTF.

V gene TRBV28 combines with J gene TRBJ2-7, with 9 bases aligning to TRBD2. V dropped 10 bases and J dropped 4; count of bases not matched to a gene: 8. This CDR3 is 13 amino acids long. Germline values: CDR1 MDHEN, CDR2 SYDVKM. The CDR3 is CATTRLAAYEQYF. CDR3 sequence (DNA): TGTGCCACCACACGACTAGCGGCTTACGAGCAGTACTTC.

The chain combines TRBV19 with TRBJ2-7; D might be TRBD1 (6 bases). CDR3 length: 15 amino acids. The V end was cut by 8 bases, the J end by 2 bases, with 19 bases between. Per germline, CDR1 LNHDA and CDR2 SQIVND (reference sequence). CDR3 nucleotide sequence: TGTGCCAGTGCCAGGGGCCAAAAATCAACCTACGAGCAGTACTTC. Protein sequence: CASARGQKSTYEQYF.

The chain has TRBV27 and TRBJ2-7, with 10 bases fitting TRBD2. The ends lost 5 bases at V and 6 bases at J; junction bases unmatched: 10. This CDR3 comprises 15 residues. Germline V gene data show CDR1 as MNHEY and CDR2 as SMNVEV (reference sequence). CDR3 sequence (DNA): TGTGCCAGCAGTCCCGTATCTAGCGGGAGTCTCGAGCAGTACTTC. This gives the protein CASSPVSSGSLEQYF.

The CDR3 region is CASSLSAGGGKNIQYF. CDR3 in DNA: TGTGCCAGCAGTTTATCGGCAGGGGGAGGCAAAAACATTCAGTACTTC. The V call is TRBV28, the J call TRBJ2-4; D possibly corresponds to TRBD1 (7 bases). The length of the CDR3 is 16 residues. Trimming left V 1 base short and J 3 bases short, with 13 bases between. Germline CDR1 reads MDHEN; CDR2 reads SYDVKM.

The chain recombines TRBV6-1 with TRBJ1-1; D possibly corresponds to TRBD1 (6 bases). V lost 3 bases and J 5 bases, leaving 10 bases between the germline ends. Germline values: CDR1 MNHNS, CDR2 SASEGT. There are 13 residues in the CDR3. This chain's CDR3 is CASSDRTVTEAFF. CDR3 coding DNA: TGTGCCAGCAGTGATAGGACAGTGACTGAAGCTTTCTTT.

This clone has only a few counts. The rearrangement joins TRBV14 to TRBJ1-4, with D possibly matching TRBD1 (6 bases). The V gene's germline CDR1 is SGHDN and CDR2 FVKESK. V dropped 2 bases and J dropped 6 bases, with 16 bases sitting between them. CDR3 size: 16 residues. The CDR3, as DNA: TGTGCCAGCAGCCAAAATACAGGGTTTAAGGATGAAAAACTGTTTTTT. This translates into CASSQNTGFKDEKLFF.

The chain is built from TRBV19 and TRBJ1-5; the match to TRBD1 covers 7 bases. Per the germline V gene, CDR1 is LNHDA and CDR2 is SQIVND (reference sequence). The CDR3 consists of 16 residues. The V segment lost 4 bases and the J segment 6 bases; nucleotides outside the gene matches: 12. The CDR3 DNA is TGTGCCAGTAGTAAAAGGAGGGACAGTGGAGGTCAGCCCCAGCATTTT. Translating gives CASSKRRDSGGQPQHF. Supplemented by reference TRBV19 and TRBJ1-5, the full variable domain reads DGGITQSPKYLFRKEGQNVTLSCEQNLNHDAMYWYRQDPGQGLRLIYYSQIVNDFQKGDIAEGYSVSREKKESFPLTVTSAQKNPTAFYLCASSKRRDSGGQPQHFGDGTRLSIL.

This clone has only one observation. The chain carries TRBV5-4 and TRBJ2-7; 10 bases are shared with TRBD1. V lost 4 bases to trimming and J lost 6 bases; unmatched junction nucleotides: 10. CDR3 length equals 15 residues. Germline CDR1 and CDR2: SGHNT and YYREEE (reference sequence). The CDR3 loop is CASSARDRGPTEQYF. The CDR3 nucleotides read TGTGCCAGCAGCGCCCGGGACAGGGGCCCTACCGAGCAGTACTTC. Supplemented by reference TRBV5-4 and TRBJ2-7, the full variable domain reads ETGVTQSPTHLIKTRGQQVTLRCSSQSGHNTVSWYQQALGQGPQFIFQYYREEENGRGNFPPRFSGLQFPNYSSELNVNALELDDSALYLCASSARDRGPTEQYFGPGTRLTVT.

The chain employs TRBV28 and TRBJ1-2, with a possible D match to TRBD1 (6 bases). This CDR3 comprises 14 residues. Germline CDR1 reads MDHEN; CDR2 reads SYDVKM. With 2 bases removed from V and 3 bases from J, the gap between germline ends came to 10 bases. The DNA of the CDR3 is TGTGCCAGCAGTTTACCCCCAGGGGACTATGGCTACACCTTC. Translating gives CASSLPPGDYGYTF.

The chain recombines TRBV30 with TRBJ1-5; the D gene is possibly TRBD1 (6 bases). V was cut by 2 bases and J by 1 base, with 9 bases left in between. The CDR3 has 14 amino acids. From germline, CDR1 is GTSNPN and CDR2 SVGIG (reference sequence). This CDR3 is CAWSQQGSNQPQHF. CDR3 coding DNA: TGTGCCTGGAGTCAGCAGGGGAGCAATCAGCCCCAGCATTTT. Full variable domain (remainder filled in from reference TRBV30 and TRBJ1-5): SQTIHQWPATLVQPVGSPLSLECTVEGTSNPNLYWYRQAAGRGLQLLFYSVGIGQISSEVPQNLSASRPQDRQFILSSKKLLLSDSGFYLCAWSQQGSNQPQHFGDGTRLSIL.